The rows below give T cell receptor beta chains drawn from one sample of a study of T cell responses to AZD1222 COVID-19 vaccine. TCRdb's table, derived via immunoSEQ multiplex PCR, lists solely in-frame clones and lacks some. The sample holds around 150,000 clones, 85% to 95% seen once. This sample comprised peripheral blood, obtained on day 0 of AZD1222 vaccination. Receptor source: an adult in good health. CDR3s include the opening cysteine and the closing phenylalanine or tryptophan. The D gene is left open where the match is weak. A row's size may be missing; if present it is once, few, many or a size class.

NA TRBJ2-1 TRBV7-6 NA TGTGCCAGCAGTCTGAGCGGGTTTCCCTACAATGAGCAGTTCTTC CASSLSGFPYNEQFF
NA TRBJ1-1 TRBV29-1 NA TGCAGCGCAGGGGACCCGTACACTGAAGCTTTCTTT CSAGDPYTEAFF
NA TRBJ1-5 TRBV4-2 NA TGTGCCAGCAGCCAAGATAAAGGGTCCAGTCTAGGTCAGCCCCAGCATTTT CASSQDKGSSLGQPQHF
NA TRBJ1-2 TRBV30 NA TGTGCCTGGAGCGCCATAAACTATGGCTACACCTTC CAWSAINYGYTF
NA TRBJ1-1 TRBV28 NA TGTGCCAGCAGTTTAACGCGACAGAACACTGAAGCTTTCTTT CASSLTRQNTEAFF
NA TRBJ1-5 TRBV3-1/TRBV3-2 NA TGTGCCAGCAGCCCCCGACAGGGCAATCAGCCCCAGCATTTT CASSPRQGNQPQHF
TRBD1 TRBJ1-5 TRBV11-3 NA TGTGCCAGCAGCTTTCTTGCGGACAGGGTGTACAGCAATCAGCCCCAGCATTTT CASSFLADRVYSNQPQHF
TRBD2 TRBJ2-3 TRBV5-1 NA TGCGCCAGCAGCCTCGGGACTAGCGGGAGCACAGATACGCAGTATTTT CASSLGTSGSTDTQYF
TRBD1 TRBJ1-3 TRBV18 once TGTGCCAGCTCACAAAATCCGGGACAGGGAGGTTTCAACACCATATATTTT CASSQNPGQGGFNTIYF
TRBD1 TRBJ1-2 TRBV19 NA TGTGCCAGTGATTTCACAGGGGAGCATGGCTACACCTTC CASDFTGEHGYTF
TRBD2 TRBJ2-3 TRBV11-1 NA TGTGCCAGCAGCCGAGGGACTAGCGGGTTCAGGGTTACGCAGTATTTT CASSRGTSGFRVTQYF
TRBD2 TRBJ2-3 TRBV5-4 NA TGTGCCAGCAGCCCCGGCGGGACTAGCATCGATACGCAGTATTTT CASSPGGTSIDTQYF
NA TRBJ2-2 TRBV6-2/TRBV6-3 NA TGTGCCAGCAGCCTGGTTGGCGAAACCGGGGAGCTGTTTTTT CASSLVGETGELFF
NA TRBJ2-1 TRBV27 NA TGTGCCAGCAGTTCCGCCGGGACTCCTGGCGATGAGCAGTTCTTC CASSSAGTPGDEQFF